This T cell receptor (beta chain) was captured by sequencing in a study of CD8+CD57+ T cells in acquired aplastic anemia. General study points: Shared by patients and controls, almost 30 CD8+ CDR3s were abundant in patients.

This clonotype was found many times. Its specificity is not known. From germline, CDR1 is SGHVS and CDR2 FQNEAQ. The CDR3 totals 13 residues. Trimming removed 1 base at V and 12 bases at J, with 16 bases between. Patients picked for sequencing had shown CD8+CD57+ cell expansion detected by flow cytometry. Prior therapy had not been administered to any patient at the time of blood sampling. Genomic DNA constituted the template upon which TCR beta VDJ and CDR3 profiling was performed. One entry per CDR3 protein, called by TCRdb with MiXCR from the reads. The sample lists a few hundred thousand distinct CDR3 sequences, approximately 32% seen once, with less than 0.85% in the top ten.

Specimen: sorted CD4+, CD8+, or CD8+CD57+ T cells (not recorded which) from PBMCs. The chain has TRBV7-8 and TRBJ2-7; D possibly corresponds to TRBD1 (6 bases). The receptor was isolated from a human donor with aplastic anemia. The CDR3 is CASSLGAADSRYF. In nucleotides, the CDR3 is TGTGCCAGCAGCTTAGGAGCGGCGGACAGTCGGTACTTC.